This TCR beta chain was sequenced for a study of CD8+ T cells in alopecia areata. About the study: Administration of oral tofacitinib to treated patients was at 5 to 10 mg twice daily.

The sequencing template was cDNA reverse transcribed from extracted RNA. Using immunoSEQ multiplex PCR, the repertoire was profiled, and TCRdb retains in-frame clones only, with some absent. The table shows about 97,000 clones, with 35% to 45% occurring only once. The CDR3 spans 15 residues. J was trimmed by 4 bases and V by 0 bases; bases with no gene match: 6. Germline V gene data show CDR1 as GTSNPN and CDR2 as SVGIG (reference sequence). The sequence came from a human donor with alopecia areata. This sequence joins TRBV30 and TRBJ2-1, with 7 bases that match TRBD2. Sequenced input: CD4+ T cells sorted from blood. CDR3 protein: CAWSVGLGSYNEQFF. The CDR3 DNA follows: TGTGCCTGGAGTGTAGGACTAGGGTCGTACAATGAGCAGTTCTTC. Full variable domain (outside the CDR3, taken from reference TRBV30 and TRBJ2-1): SQTIHQWPATLVQPVGSPLSLECTVEGTSNPNLYWYRQAAGRGLQLLFYSVGIGQISSEVPQNLSASRPQDRQFILSSKKLLLSDSGFYLCAWSVGLGSYNEQFFGPGTRLTVL.